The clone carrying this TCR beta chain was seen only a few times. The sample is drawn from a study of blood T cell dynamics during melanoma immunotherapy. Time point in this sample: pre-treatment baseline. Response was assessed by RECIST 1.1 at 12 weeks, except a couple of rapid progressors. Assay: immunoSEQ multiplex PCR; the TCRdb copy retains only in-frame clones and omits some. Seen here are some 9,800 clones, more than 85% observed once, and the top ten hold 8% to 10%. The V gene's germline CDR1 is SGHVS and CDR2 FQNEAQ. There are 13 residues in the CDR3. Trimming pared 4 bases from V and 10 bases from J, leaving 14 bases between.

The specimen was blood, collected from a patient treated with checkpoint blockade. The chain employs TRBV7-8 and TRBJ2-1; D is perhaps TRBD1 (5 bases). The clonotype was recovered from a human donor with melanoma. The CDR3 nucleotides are TGTGCCAGCAGCTCCAGGGTCGGTATAGAGCAGTTCTTC. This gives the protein CASSSRVGIEQFF.